One and the same sample provided the 18 T cell receptor beta chains below, sequenced in a study of blood T cells in healthy people across ages. Then a second PCR, running about 7 to 11 cycles, was carried out with a sample-barcoded 5' primer and a J-beta primer mix. TCRdb passed the 5' RACE reads through MiXCR, listing each CDR3 protein once. The sample contains 1.5 million to 2 million distinct CDR3 sequences, 30% to 40% of which appear only once. The sample comprised blood. These receptor sequences come from a human donor in good health.

This clonotype has a handful of counts. The V gene is TRBV7-3, the J gene TRBJ2-1, with TRBD2 matching over 11 bases. The junction had 3 bases not matched to a gene; V was cut back by 6 bases and J by 2 bases. The V gene's germline CDR1 is SGHTA and CDR2 FQGTGA. This CDR3 region has 15 residues. Written as DNA, the CDR3 is TGTGCCAGCAGGGCTAGCGGGGGGCCCTACAATGAGCAGTTCTTC. Encoded protein: CASRASGGPYNEQFF.

Written as DNA, the CDR3 is TGTGCCAGCAGTTTCAAGGGAAATCAGCCCCAGCATTTT. As protein: CASSFKGNQPQHF. The rearrangement links TRBV12-3 or TRBV12-4 to TRBJ1-5, with D unresolved. V gave up 3 bases and J gave up 4 bases, with 7 bases separating them. This CDR3 has 13 amino acids.

The J gene is TRBJ2-3, the V gene TRBV6-4; D is perhaps TRBD2 (6 bases). The CDR3 spans 13 residues. CDR1 MRHNA and CDR2 SNTAGT come from the germline V gene. Trimming pared 6 bases from V and 5 bases from J, leaving 12 bases between. This CDR3 reads CASRRGGIDTQYF. As DNA, the CDR3 is TGTGCCAGCAGGAGGGGCGGGATAGATACGCAGTATTTT.

CDR3 sequence (DNA): TGTGCCAGCAGATCCTCTTACCTGACTGTCCCTAGCAATCAGCCCCAGCATTTT. Its protein product is CASRSSYLTVPSNQPQHF. The chain joins TRBV28 to TRBJ1-5; D remains ambiguous. This CDR3 contains 18 residues. Per the germline V gene, CDR1 is MDHEN and CDR2 is SYDVKM. V gave up 6 bases and J gave up 0 bases, with 21 bases separating them.

This clonotype was found a few times. This chain links TRBV29-1 with TRBJ2-1; 8 nucleotides agree with TRBD2. Germline V gene data show CDR1 as SQVTM and CDR2 as ANQGSEA. The CDR3 length is 13 residues. With V trimmed by 0 bases and J by 10 bases, 5 bases remained unmatched. CDR3 sequence reads: CSVEDLSSGEQFF. In DNA form, the CDR3 reads TGCAGCGTTGAAGATCTGTCTAGCGGGGAGCAGTTCTTC.

In its sample, this clonotype was seen a few times. V gene TRBV6-2 or TRBV6-3 combines with J gene TRBJ2-1; 7 bases line up with TRBD2. V lost 5 bases, J lost 1 base, and 8 bases stayed unmatched. Germline CDR1 and CDR2: MNHEY and SVGEGT. This CDR3 comprises 16 residues. CDR3 protein: CASSDPGGTSYNEQFF. CDR3 DNA sequence: TGTGCCAGCAGTGACCCGGGGGGAACGTCCTACAATGAGCAGTTCTTC.

The chain joins TRBV4-2 to TRBJ1-1; 11 nucleotides align to TRBD1. CDR3 size: 16 residues. Germline-derived CDR1 and CDR2 are LGHNA and YNFKEQ. Germline trimming cut 1 base from V and 7 bases from J; bases unmatched to any gene: 8. The CDR3 sequence is CASSQVRTGGEDEAFF. CDR3 in DNA: TGTGCCAGCAGCCAAGTAAGGACAGGGGGCGAGGATGAAGCTTTCTTT.

The genes are TRBV5-1 and TRBJ1-2; D not certain. From germline, CDR1 is SGHRS and CDR2 YFSETQ. This CDR3 has 15 residues. V was trimmed by 3 bases and J by 5 bases, leaving 17 bases between them. CDR3: CASSSYIGTGYGYTF. The DNA of the CDR3 is TGCGCCAGCAGCTCCTACATTGGAACGGGTTATGGCTACACCTTC.

The J gene is TRBJ2-4, the V gene TRBV4-3; D is possibly TRBD1 or TRBD2 (6 bases each). The J call may be mistaken, given a closer DNA end match to TRBJ2-7. From germline, CDR1 is LGHNA and CDR2 YSLEER. This CDR3 comprises 17 residues. The CDR3 reads CASSQEGRGVRGYEQYF. CDR3 DNA sequence: TGCGCCAGCAGCCAAGAAGGTAGGGGGGTAAGAGGATACGAGCAGTACTTC.

J is TRBJ2-1 and V is TRBV20-1; 7 nucleotides agree with TRBD1. Germline CDR1 reads DFQATT; CDR2 reads SNEGSKA (reference sequence). This CDR3 spans 14 amino acids. Losses at the gene ends were 2 bases for V and 2 bases for J; bases not matched to a gene: 3. CDR3 sequence: CSARRTGTYNEQFF. The CDR3, as DNA: TGCAGTGCTAGAAGGACAGGAACCTACAATGAGCAGTTCTTC.

The rearrangement links TRBV11-2 to TRBJ2-5; 7 nucleotides match TRBD2. Germline-derived CDR1 and CDR2 are SGHAT and FQNNGV. Trimming at V came to 6 bases and at J to 5 bases, leaving 12 bases not matched to a gene. The CDR3 covers 15 residues. For the CDR3, the DNA is TGTGCCAGCAGTGACGCTAGGGAGGGGAGGGAGACCCAGTACTTC. Translating gives CASSDAREGRETQYF. The whole variable domain, filled in from reference TRBV11-2 and TRBJ2-5, reads EAGVAQSPRYKIIEKRQSVAFWCNPISGHATLYWYQQILGQGPKLLIQFQNNGVVDDSQLPKDRFSAERLKGVDSTLKIQPAKLEDSAVYLCASSDAREGRETQYFGPGTRLLVL.

V usage is TRBV15 and J usage is TRBJ1-2; unclear D gene. Trimming stripped 0 bases from V and 4 bases from J, with 9 bases between. The CDR3 spans 14 residues. In germline, CDR1 is LNHNV, CDR2 YYDKDF (reference sequence). As DNA, the CDR3 is TGTGCCACCAGCAGAGATGAGACTCCCTATGGCTACACCTTC. This codes for CATSRDETPYGYTF.

This clonotype was picked up a small number of times. The rearrangement uses TRBV28 and TRBJ2-3; no clear D gene. With 1 base removed from V and 7 bases from J, the gap between germline ends came to 12 bases. The germline V gene has CDR1 MDHEN and CDR2 SYDVKM. CDR3 size: 14 residues. Here the CDR3 reads CASSLFGSVNTQYF. DNA for the CDR3: TGTGCCAGCAGTTTATTCGGGTCCGTGAATACGCAGTATTTT.

The sample holds many counts of this clonotype. The J gene is TRBJ1-2, the V gene TRBV6-5; 9 bases fit TRBD1. The ends lost 6 bases at V and 8 bases at J; junction bases unmatched: 13. The CDR3 loop spans 15 amino acids. Germline assignment: CDR1 MNHEY and CDR2 SVGAGI. CDR3 region: CASSRSPQGAGGYTF. The CDR3 coding sequence is TGTGCCAGCAGCCGGTCGCCACAGGGGGCTGGCGGCTACACCTTC.

The chain employs TRBV11-3 and TRBJ2-3; 9 positions agree with TRBD1. This CDR3 comprises 16 residues. Germline trimming cut 1 base from V and 7 bases from J; bases unmatched to any gene: 9. CDR1 SGHNT and CDR2 YENEEA come from the germline V gene. CDR3 nucleotides: TGTGCCAGCAGCTTAGTAGGGACAGGGTATAGGAATACGCAGTATTTT. This gives the protein CASSLVGTGYRNTQYF.

The chain links TRBV2 to TRBJ1-5; no definite D call. V was pared by 7 bases and J by 4 bases, with 14 bases between. Germline-derived CDR1 and CDR2 are SNHLY and FYNNEI. This CDR3 spans 14 amino acids. The CDR3 sequence is CASKYSGENQPQHF. In DNA form, the CDR3 reads TGTGCCAGCAAATACTCCGGGGAGAATCAGCCCCAGCATTTT.

As concerns this clonotype: One end of the junction varies from germline; a read error may be responsible. The CDR3 reads CASSSDWNTEAFF. The DNA for the CDR3 is TGTGCCAGCAGCTCTGACTGGAACACTGAAGCTTTCTTT. The V call is TRBV5-1, the J call TRBJ1-1; D unresolved. CDR1 is SGHRS, CDR2 YFSETQ, per germline. CDR3 length equals 13 residues. Full variable domain (rest looked up from reference TRBV5-1 and TRBJ1-1): KAGVTQTPRYLIKTRGQQVTLSCSPISGHRSVSWYQQTPGQGLQFLFEYFSETQRNKGNFPGRFSGRQFSNSRSEMNVSTLELGDSALYLCASSSDWNTEAFFGQGTRLTVV.

This sequence joins TRBV25-1 and TRBJ1-5; 8 bases are a match to TRBD1. The J segment lost 3 bases and the V segment lost 6 bases, leaving 1 base of the junction unmatched. Germline V CDR1 and CDR2: MGHDK, SYGVNS. The CDR3 has 13 residues. The CDR3 nucleotides read TGTGCCAGCAGACAGGGGGACAATCAGCCCCAGCATTTT. Encoded protein: CASRQGDNQPQHF.